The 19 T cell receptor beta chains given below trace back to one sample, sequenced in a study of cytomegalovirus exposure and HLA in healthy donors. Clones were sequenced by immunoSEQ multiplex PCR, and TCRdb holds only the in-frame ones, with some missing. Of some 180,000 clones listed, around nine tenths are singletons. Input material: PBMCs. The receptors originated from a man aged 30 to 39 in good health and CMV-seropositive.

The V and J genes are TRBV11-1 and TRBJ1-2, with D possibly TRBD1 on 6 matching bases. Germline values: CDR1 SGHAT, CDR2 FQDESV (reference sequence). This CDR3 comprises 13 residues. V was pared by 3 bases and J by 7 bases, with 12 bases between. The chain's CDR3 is CASSFDRQTGYTF. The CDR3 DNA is TGTGCCAGCAGCTTCGACAGGCAAACTGGCTACACCTTC. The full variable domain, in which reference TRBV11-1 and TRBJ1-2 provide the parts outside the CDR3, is EAEVAQSPRYKITEKSQAVAFWCDPISGHATLYWYRQILGQGPELLVQFQDESVVDDSQLPKDRFSAERLKGVDSTLKIQPAELGDSAMYLCASSFDRQTGYTFGSGTRLTVV.

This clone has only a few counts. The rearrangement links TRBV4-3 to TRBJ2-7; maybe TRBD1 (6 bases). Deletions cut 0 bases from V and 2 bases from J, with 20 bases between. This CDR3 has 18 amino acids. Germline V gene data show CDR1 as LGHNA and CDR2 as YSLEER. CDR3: CASSQERERGSYTYEQYF. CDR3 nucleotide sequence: TGCGCCAGCAGCCAAGAGAGGGAGAGGGGGAGTTACACCTACGAGCAGTACTTC.

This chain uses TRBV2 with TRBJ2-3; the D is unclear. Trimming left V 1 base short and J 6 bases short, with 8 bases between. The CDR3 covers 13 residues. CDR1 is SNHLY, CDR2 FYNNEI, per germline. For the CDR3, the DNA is TGTGCCAGCAGTGAAGGAGGCGAGGATACGCAGTATTTT. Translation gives CASSEGGEDTQYF.

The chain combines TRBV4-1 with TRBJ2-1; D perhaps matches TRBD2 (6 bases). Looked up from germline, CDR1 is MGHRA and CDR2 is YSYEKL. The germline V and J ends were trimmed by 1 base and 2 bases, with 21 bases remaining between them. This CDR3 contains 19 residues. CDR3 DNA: TGCGCCAGCAGCCAAGGACTAGAAGCCGCTCCGAACCCCTACAATGAGCAGTTCTTC. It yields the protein CASSQGLEAAPNPYNEQFF.

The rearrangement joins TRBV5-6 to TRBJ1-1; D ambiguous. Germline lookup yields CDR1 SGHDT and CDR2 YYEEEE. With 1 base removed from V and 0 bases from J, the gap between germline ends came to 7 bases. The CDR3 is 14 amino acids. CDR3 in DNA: TGTGCCAGCAGCTTGTGGGGATTGAACACTGAAGCTTTCTTT. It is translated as CASSLWGLNTEAFF.

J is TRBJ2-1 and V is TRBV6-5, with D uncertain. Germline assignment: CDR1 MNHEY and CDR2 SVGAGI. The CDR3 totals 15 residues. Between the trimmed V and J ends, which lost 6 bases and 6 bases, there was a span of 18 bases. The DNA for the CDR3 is TGTGCCAGCAGACCGGAAATAGGAGTTGGCAATGAGCAGTTCTTC. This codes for CASRPEIGVGNEQFF.

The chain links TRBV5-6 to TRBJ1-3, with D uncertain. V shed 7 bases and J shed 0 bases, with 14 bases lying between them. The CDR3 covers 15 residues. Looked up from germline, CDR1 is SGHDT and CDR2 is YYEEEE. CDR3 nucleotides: TGTGCCAGCCGAAGCTCGGATTACTCTGGAAACACCATATATTTT. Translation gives CASRSSDYSGNTIYF.

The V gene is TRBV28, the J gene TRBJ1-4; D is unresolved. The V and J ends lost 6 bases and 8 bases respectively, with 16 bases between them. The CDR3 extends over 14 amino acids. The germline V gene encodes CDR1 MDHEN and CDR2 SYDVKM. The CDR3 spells CASSRIGETEKLFF. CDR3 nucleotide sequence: TGTGCCAGCAGCCGAATCGGGGAGACGGAAAAACTGTTTTTT.

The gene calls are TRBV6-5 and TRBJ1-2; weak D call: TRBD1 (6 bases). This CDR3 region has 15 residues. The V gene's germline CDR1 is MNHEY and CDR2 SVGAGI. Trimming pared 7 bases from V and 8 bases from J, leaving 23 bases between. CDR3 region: CASTSLGQGIGGYTF. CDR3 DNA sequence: TGTGCCAGCACCTCATTGGGGCAGGGGATCGGAGGCTACACCTTC.

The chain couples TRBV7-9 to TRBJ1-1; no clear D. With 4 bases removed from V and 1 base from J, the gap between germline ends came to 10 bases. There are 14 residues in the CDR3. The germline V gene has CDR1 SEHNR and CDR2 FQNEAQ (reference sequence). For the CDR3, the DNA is TGTGCCAGCAGCTACCACAACAGGAACACTGAAGCTTTCTTT. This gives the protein CASSYHNRNTEAFF.

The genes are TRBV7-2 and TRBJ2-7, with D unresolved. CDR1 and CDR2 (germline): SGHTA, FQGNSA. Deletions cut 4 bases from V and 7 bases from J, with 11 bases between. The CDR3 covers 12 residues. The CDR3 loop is CASSSILWEQYF. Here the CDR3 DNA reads TGTGCCAGCAGCTCAATATTGTGGGAGCAGTACTTC.

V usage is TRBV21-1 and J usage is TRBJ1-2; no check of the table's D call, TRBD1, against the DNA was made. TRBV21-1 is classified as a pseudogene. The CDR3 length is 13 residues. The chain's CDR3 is CASSLRGDPGYTF. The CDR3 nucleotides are TGTGCCAGCAGCCTCAGGGGGGACCCAGGCTACACCTTC.

The chain's CDR3 is CASSSSAGGRADYTF. CDR3 sequence (DNA): TGTGCCAGCAGCTCATCAGCCGGGGGCAGGGCTGACTACACCTTC. The rearrangement links TRBV6-6 to TRBJ1-2, with D possibly matching TRBD1 (6 bases). CDR1 is MNHNY and CDR2 is SVGAGI in the germline V gene (reference sequence). Trimming pared 6 bases from V and 10 bases from J, leaving 24 bases between. The CDR3 consists of 15 residues.

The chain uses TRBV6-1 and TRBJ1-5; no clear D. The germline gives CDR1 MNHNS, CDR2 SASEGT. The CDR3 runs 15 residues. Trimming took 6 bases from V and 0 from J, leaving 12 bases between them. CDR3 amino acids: CASRVGRYSNQPQHF. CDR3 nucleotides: TGTGCCAGCAGGGTCGGACGGTATAGCAATCAGCCCCAGCATTTT.

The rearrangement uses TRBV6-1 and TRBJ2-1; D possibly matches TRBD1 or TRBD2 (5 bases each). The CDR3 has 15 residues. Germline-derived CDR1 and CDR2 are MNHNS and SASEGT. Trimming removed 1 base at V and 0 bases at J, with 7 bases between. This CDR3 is CASSEGGSSYNEQFF. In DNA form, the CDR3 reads TGTGCCAGCAGTGAAGGGGGGAGCTCCTACAATGAGCAGTTCTTC.

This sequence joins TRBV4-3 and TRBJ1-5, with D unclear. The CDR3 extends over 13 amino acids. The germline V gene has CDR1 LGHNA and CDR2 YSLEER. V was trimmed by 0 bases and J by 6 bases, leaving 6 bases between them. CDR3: CASSQDIGQPQHF. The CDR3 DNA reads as TGCGCCAGCAGCCAAGATATCGGTCAGCCCCAGCATTTT.

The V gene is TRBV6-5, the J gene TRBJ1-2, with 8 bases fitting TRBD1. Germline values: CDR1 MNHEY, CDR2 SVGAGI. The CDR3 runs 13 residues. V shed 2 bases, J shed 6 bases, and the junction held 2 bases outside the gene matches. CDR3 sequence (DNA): TGTGCCAGCAGTTACCGGACAGGGAATGGCTACACCTTC. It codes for CASSYRTGNGYTF.

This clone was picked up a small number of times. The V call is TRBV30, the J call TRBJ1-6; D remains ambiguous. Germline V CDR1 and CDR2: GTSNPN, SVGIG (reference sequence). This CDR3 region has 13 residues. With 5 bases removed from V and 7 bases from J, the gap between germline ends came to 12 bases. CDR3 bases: TGTGCCTGGTGCCGGGGATCAAATTCACCCCTCCACTTT. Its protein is CAWCRGSNSPLHF.

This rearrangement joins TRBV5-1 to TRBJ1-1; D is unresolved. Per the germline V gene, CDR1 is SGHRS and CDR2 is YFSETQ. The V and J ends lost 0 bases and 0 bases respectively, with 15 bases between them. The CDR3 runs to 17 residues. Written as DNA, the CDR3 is TGCGCCAGCAGCTTGGCCGGCTCCGCCGGGATGAACACTGAAGCTTTCTTT. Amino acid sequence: CASSLAGSAGMNTEAFF. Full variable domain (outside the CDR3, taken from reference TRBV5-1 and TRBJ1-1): KAGVTQTPRYLIKTRGQQVTLSCSPISGHRSVSWYQQTPGQGLQFLFEYFSETQRNKGNFPGRFSGRQFSNSRSEMNVSTLELGDSALYLCASSLAGSAGMNTEAFFGQGTRLTVV.